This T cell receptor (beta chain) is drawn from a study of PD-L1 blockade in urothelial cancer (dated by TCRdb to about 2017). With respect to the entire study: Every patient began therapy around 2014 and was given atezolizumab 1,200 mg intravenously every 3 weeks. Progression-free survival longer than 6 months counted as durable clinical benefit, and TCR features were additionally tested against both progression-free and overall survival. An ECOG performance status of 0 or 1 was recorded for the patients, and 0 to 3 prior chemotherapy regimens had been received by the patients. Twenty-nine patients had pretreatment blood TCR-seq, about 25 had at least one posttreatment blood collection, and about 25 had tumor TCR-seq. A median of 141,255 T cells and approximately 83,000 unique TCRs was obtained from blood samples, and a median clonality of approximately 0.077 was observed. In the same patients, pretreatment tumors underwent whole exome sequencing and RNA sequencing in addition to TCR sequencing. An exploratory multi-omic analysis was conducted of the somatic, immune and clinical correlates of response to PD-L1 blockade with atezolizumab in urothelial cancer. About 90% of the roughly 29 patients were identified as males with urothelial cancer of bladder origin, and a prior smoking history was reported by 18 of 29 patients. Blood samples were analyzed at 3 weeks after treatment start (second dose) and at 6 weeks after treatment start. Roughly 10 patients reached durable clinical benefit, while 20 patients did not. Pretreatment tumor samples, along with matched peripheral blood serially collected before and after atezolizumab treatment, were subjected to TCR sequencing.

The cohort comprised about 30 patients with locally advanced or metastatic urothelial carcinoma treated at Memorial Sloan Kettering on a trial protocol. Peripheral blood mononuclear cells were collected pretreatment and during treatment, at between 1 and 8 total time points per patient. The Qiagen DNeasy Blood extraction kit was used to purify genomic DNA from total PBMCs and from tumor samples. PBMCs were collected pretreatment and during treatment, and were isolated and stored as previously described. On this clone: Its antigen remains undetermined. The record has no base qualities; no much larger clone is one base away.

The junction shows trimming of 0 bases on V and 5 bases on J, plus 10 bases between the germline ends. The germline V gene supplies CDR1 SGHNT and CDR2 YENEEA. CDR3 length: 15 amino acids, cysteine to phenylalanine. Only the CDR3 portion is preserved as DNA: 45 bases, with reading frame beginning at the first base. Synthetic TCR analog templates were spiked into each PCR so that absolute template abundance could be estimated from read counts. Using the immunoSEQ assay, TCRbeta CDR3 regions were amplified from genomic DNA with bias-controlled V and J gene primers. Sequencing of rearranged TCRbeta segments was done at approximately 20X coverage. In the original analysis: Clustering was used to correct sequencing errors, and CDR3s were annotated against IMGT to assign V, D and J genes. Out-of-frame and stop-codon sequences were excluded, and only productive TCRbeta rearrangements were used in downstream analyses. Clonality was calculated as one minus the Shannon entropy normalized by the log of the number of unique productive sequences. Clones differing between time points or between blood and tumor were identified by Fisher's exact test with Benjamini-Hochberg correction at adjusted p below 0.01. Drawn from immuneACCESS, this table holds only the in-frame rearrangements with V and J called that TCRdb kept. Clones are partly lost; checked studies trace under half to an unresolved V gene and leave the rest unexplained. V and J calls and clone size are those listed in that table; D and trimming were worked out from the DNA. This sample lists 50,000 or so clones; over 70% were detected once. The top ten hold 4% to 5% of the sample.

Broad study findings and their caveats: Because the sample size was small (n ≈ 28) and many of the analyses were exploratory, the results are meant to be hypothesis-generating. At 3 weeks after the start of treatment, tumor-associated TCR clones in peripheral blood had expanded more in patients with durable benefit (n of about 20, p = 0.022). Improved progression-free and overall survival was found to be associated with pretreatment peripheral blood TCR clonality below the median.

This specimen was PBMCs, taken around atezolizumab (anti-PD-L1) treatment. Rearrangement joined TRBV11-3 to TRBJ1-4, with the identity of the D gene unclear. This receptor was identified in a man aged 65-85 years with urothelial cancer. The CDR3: CASSLDRNQNEKLFF. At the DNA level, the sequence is TGTGCCAGCAGCTTAGATCGAAACCAGAATGAAAAACTGTTTTTT.